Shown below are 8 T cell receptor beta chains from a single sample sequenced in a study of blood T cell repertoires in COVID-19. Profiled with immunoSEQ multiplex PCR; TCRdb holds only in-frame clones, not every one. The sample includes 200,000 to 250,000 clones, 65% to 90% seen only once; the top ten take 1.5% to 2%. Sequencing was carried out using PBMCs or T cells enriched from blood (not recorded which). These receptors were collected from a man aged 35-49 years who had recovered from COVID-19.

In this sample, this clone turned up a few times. In DNA form, the CDR3 reads TGCAGTGCTAGTGTTCGGGGGACCGGCGGAAACACCATATATTTT. It encodes CSASVRGTGGNTIYF. The chain is built from TRBV20-1 and TRBJ1-3; tentative D call: TRBD1 (5 bases). The CDR3 loop spans 15 amino acids. V was cut by 3 bases and J by 4 bases, with 16 bases left in between. The germline V gene has CDR1 DFQATT and CDR2 SNEGSKA (reference sequence).

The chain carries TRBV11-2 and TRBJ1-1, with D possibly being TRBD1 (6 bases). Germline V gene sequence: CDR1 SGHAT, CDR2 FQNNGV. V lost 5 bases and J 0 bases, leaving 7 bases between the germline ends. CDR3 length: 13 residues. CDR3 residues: CASSGQLNTEAFF. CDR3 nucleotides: TGTGCCAGCAGCGGACAGTTGAACACTGAAGCTTTCTTT.

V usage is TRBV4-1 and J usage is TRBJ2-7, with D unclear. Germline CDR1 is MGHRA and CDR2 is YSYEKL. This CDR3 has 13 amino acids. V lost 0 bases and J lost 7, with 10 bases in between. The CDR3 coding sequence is TGCGCCAGCAGCCAAGATCAAGTACGGGAGCAGTACTTC. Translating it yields CASSQDQVREQYF.

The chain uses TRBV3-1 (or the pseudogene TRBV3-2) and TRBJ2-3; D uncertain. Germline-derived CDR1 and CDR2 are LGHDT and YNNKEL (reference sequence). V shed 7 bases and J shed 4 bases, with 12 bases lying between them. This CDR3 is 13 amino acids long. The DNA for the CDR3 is TGTGCCAGCACCTTCCGGTCATCAGATACGCAGTATTTT. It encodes CASTFRSSDTQYF.

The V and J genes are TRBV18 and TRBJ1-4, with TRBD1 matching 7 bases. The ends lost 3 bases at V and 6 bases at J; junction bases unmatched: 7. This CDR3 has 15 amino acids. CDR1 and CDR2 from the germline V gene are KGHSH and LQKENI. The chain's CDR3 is CASSPRTGGDEKLFF. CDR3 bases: TGTGCCAGCTCACCGAGGACAGGAGGGGATGAAAAACTGTTTTTT.

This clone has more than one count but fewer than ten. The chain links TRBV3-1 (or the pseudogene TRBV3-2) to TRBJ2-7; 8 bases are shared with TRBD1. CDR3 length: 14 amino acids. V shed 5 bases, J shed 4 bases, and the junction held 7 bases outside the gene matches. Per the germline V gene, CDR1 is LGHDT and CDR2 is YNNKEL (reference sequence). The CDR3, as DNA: TGTGCCAGCAGCTCGGACAGGGATAGGTACGAGCAGTACTTC. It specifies CASSSDRDRYEQYF.

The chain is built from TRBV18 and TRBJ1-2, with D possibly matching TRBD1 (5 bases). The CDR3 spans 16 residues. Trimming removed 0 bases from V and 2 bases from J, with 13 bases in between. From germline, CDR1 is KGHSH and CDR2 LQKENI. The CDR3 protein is CASSPPSAGWNYGYTF. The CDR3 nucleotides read TGTGCCAGCTCACCACCTTCGGCAGGGTGGAACTATGGCTACACCTTC.

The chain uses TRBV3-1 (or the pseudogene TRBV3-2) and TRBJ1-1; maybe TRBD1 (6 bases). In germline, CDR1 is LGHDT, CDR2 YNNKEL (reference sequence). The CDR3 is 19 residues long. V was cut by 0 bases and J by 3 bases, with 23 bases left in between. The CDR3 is CASSQDYGGQLVKDTEAFF. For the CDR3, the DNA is TGTGCCAGCAGCCAAGATTACGGGGGGCAGTTAGTCAAAGACACTGAAGCTTTCTTT.